A selection of T cell receptor beta chains follows, all from one sample in a study of T cell responses to AZD1222 COVID-19 vaccine. TCRdb keeps only in-frame clones here, not all; method: immunoSEQ multiplex PCR. The data show roughly 66,000 clones, around 90% seen once. Sequencing used peripheral blood, obtained 28 days after the second dose of the MenACWY control vaccine. These TCRs come from an adult who received the MenACWY meningococcal vaccine as a control. Each CDR3 is given with its conserved first and last residue. D genes are given only for firm matches. Some rows mark clone size as missing; the rest say once, few, many or name a class of expanded clone.

TRBV29-1	-	TRBJ1-3	once	CSVAGAGNTIYF	TGCAGCGTTGCAGGGGCCGGAAACACCATATATTTT
TRBV7-3	-	TRBJ2-3	-	CASSFQGTTDTQYF	TGTGCCAGCAGCTTTCAGGGGACCACAGATACGCAGTATTTT
TRBV30	-	TRBJ2-7	-	CAWSVVQDYEQYF	TGTGCCTGGAGTGTAGTTCAGGACTACGAGCAGTACTTC
TRBV2	-	TRBJ1-2	-	CASTQRGGYTF	TGTGCCAGCACCCAAAGGGGCGGCTACACCTTC
TRBV2	TRBD2	TRBJ2-1	-	CASSERSSGSNEQFF	TGTGCCAGCAGTGAAAGGTCTAGCGGGAGCAATGAGCAGTTCTTC
TRBV5-1	-	TRBJ2-1	-	CASSLSPGLSYNEQFF	TGCGCCAGCAGCTTGTCGCCGGGATTATCCTACAATGAGCAGTTCTTC
TRBV28	-	TRBJ2-2	few	CATAGLPGELFF	TGTGCCACGGCGGGGCTCCCCGGGGAGCTGTTTTTT
TRBV11-1	-	TRBJ2-2	once	CASSPLLGELFF	TGTGCCAGCAGCCCCTTACTCGGGGAGCTGTTTTTT
TRBV4-2	TRBD1	TRBJ1-2	-	CASSQVGDRVSGYTF	TGTGCCAGCAGCCAAGTTGGGGACAGGGTAAGTGGCTACACCTTC
TRBV4-1	TRBD2	TRBJ2-2	-	CASSQDTGTTAGELFF	TGCGCCAGCAGCCAAGACACCGGGACTACAGCCGGGGAGCTGTTTTTT
TRBV27	TRBD1	TRBJ2-1	-	CASSSLGTGEGEQFF	TGTGCCAGCAGCTCCTTGGGGACAGGGGAGGGTGAGCAGTTCTTC
TRBV19	-	TRBJ1-2	-	CASNPIVRNYGYTF	TGTGCCAGTAATCCGATAGTTAGAAACTATGGCTACACCTTC
TRBV19	TRBD1	TRBJ1-5	-	CASSIDQWTGNQPQHF	TGTGCCAGTAGTATAGATCAGTGGACAGGGAATCAGCCCCAGCATTTT
TRBV6-5	TRBD1	TRBJ2-7	-	CASSPGQDSYEQYF	TGTGCCAGCAGTCCAGGACAGGACTCCTACGAGCAGTACTTC
TRBV9	-	TRBJ1-6	-	CASSVTWGGSNSPLHF	TGTGCCAGCAGCGTCACCTGGGGGGGGTCGAATTCACCCCTCCACTTT
TRBV27	TRBD1	TRBJ1-2	-	CATLDRVRGYGYTF	TGTGCCACTCTCGACAGGGTGAGGGGCTATGGCTACACCTTC
TRBV9	-	TRBJ1-2	-	CASSSQLSGYTF	TGTGCCAGCAGCTCCCAATTATCTGGCTACACCTTC
TRBV2	-	TRBJ1-5	-	CASSEQGALTAPQHF	TGTGCCAGCAGTGAGCAAGGGGCCCTTACGGCACCCCAGCATTTT
TRBV29-1	TRBD2	TRBJ2-7	-	CSVILGLVSYEQYF	TGCAGCGTTATCCTCGGACTAGTTAGCTACGAGCAGTACTTC
TRBV14	-	TRBJ2-7	few	CASSQGSYEQYF	TGTGCCAGCAGCCAAGGCTCCTACGAGCAGTACTTC